Listed below are T cell receptor beta chains from one sample, sequenced in a study of blood T cell repertoires in COVID-19. Repertoires were generated with immunoSEQ multiplex PCR, while TCRdb's copy carries only in-frame clones and drops some. This sample has hundreds of thousands of clones, with around nine tenths found just once. Material: peripheral blood. The receptors were sampled from a man aged 70 or older with acute or convalescent COVID-19. The CDR3 runs from the conserved cysteine through the conserved F or W. D genes are given only for firm matches. Only part of the rows carry a size: once, few, many, or a class if the clone is expanded.

TRBV9	.	TRBJ2-5	TRBD2	16	TGTGCCAGCAGCGTAGAGGGTAGCGGGGTTTTCGAGACCCAGTACTTC	CASSVEGSGVFETQYF
TRBV28	.	TRBJ1-4	.	15	TGTGCCAGCAGTGGAGACAGGTCGGTTGGAGAAAAACTGTTTTTT	CASSGDRSVGEKLFF
TRBV6-5	.	TRBJ2-2	.	14	TGTGCCAGCAGTTACGATGGGAGAGGCGGGGAGCTGTTTTTT	CASSYDGRGGELFF
TRBV4-2	.	TRBJ1-2	.	15	TGTGCCAGCAGCCAAGAGGGGGGGCAGAGCTATGGCTACACCTTC	CASSQEGGQSYGYTF
TRBV6-2/TRBV6-3	.	TRBJ1-5	.	15	TGTGCCAGCAGTTACTACCGGGACTGGGGTCAGCCCCAGCATTTT	CASSYYRDWGQPQHF
TRBV5-1	.	TRBJ2-7	TRBD2	15	TGCGCCAGCAGCTTGATGGGGACTAGCTCGGCCGAGCAGTACTTC	CASSLMGTSSAEQYF
TRBV18	few	TRBJ2-3	.	16	TGTGCCAGCTCGCAGACAGGCCTTGGGAACACAGATACGCAGTATTTT	CASSQTGLGNTDTQYF
TRBV12-3/TRBV12-4	.	TRBJ2-7	.	13	TGTGCCAGCAGTCGCGACAGGAGCTACGAGCAGTACTTC	CASSRDRSYEQYF
TRBV5-4	.	TRBJ1-4	.	17	TGTGCCAGCAGCTTGCAGGGCGGGATGGGGACTAATGAAAAACTGTTTTTT	CASSLQGGMGTNEKLFF
TRBV30	.	TRBJ2-3	TRBD2	16	TGTGCCTGGAGCCCCCACCTAGCGGGGGGGGCAGATACGCAGTATTTT	CAWSPHLAGGADTQYF
TRBV28	.	TRBJ2-7	.	16	TGTGCCAGCAGTTCCAATTCCGGGACATTCTCCTACGAGCAGTACTTC	CASSSNSGTFSYEQYF
TRBV12-1	.	TRBJ2-7	.	19	TGTGCCAGCAGCTTTGAGGGCAGGGGGTGGACTTATCAATCCTACGAGCAGTACTTC	CASSFEGRGWTYQSYEQYF
TRBV11-1	.	TRBJ2-6	.	16	TGTGCCAGCAGCTTAGATTGGGGGCCTGGGGCCAACGTCCTGACTTTC	CASSLDWGPGANVLTF
TRBV19	.	TRBJ1-2	.	12	TGTGCCAGTAGTACGCGGACTTATGGCTACACCTTC	CASSTRTYGYTF
TRBV19	.	TRBJ2-2	.	14	TGTGCCAGTAGTGTGGCAGGGGAGGGCGGGGAGCTGTTTTTT	CASSVAGEGGELFF
TRBV6-5	few	TRBJ1-1	.	15	TGTGCCAGCACCTACTTGGTAGGGGCAAGCACTGAAGCTTTCTTT	CASTYLVGASTEAFF
TRBV5-6	.	TRBJ2-6	TRBD1	18	TGTGCCAGCAGCTCACTAGATACAGGGGTAGTGGGGGCCAACGTCCTGACTTTC	CASSSLDTGVVGANVLTF
TRBV10-3	.	TRBJ1-5	TRBD1	13	TGTGCCACCCGGACAGGGGTGAATCAGCCCCAGCATTTT	CATRTGVNQPQHF
TRBV10-3	many	TRBJ2-5	TRBD1	15	TGTGCCATCAGTGAGTCGACAGGGGCGGGTGAGACCCAGTACTTC	CAISESTGAGETQYF
TRBV11-1	.	TRBJ2-5	.	13	TGTGCCAGCAGCTTAGGACTCCAAGAGACCCAGTACTTC	CASSLGLQETQYF
TRBV19	.	TRBJ2-7	TRBD1	15	TGTGCCAGTAGTCGCAACAGGGGAAAGGAGTACGAGCAGTACTTC	CASSRNRGKEYEQYF
TRBV5-1	.	TRBJ2-1	.	18	TGCGCCAGCAGCTTGGAACCATACAGGGTAGGGTCCTACAATGAGCAGTTCTTC	CASSLEPYRVGSYNEQFF
TRBV21-1	once	TRBJ1-5	.	16	TGTGCCAGCAGCAAAAGAGGGACAGGGCCCAATCAGCCCCAGCATTTT	CASSKRGTGPNQPQHF
TRBV7-8	.	TRBJ2-1	TRBD2	16	TGTGCCAGCAGCCAAACACTAGCGGGAGACTACAATGAGCAGTTCTTC	CASSQTLAGDYNEQFF
TRBV5-6	.	TRBJ1-6	TRBD1	15	TGTGCCAGCAGCTGGGGGGACAGGATTAATTCACCCCTCCACTTT	CASSWGDRINSPLHF
TRBV10-3	.	TRBJ1-3	.	16	TGTGCCATCAGTGCTACAGGGAACTCGGCTGGAAACACCATATATTTT	CAISATGNSAGNTIYF
TRBV11-2	.	TRBJ2-5	TRBD2	15	TGTGCCAGCAGCTTATTACTAGCGGGAGCAGAGACCCAGTACTTC	CASSLLLAGAETQYF
TRBV19	.	TRBJ1-2	TRBD1	17	TGTGCCAGTAGTATCGGGCAGGGGGCGGAAAGTGACTATGGCTACACCTTC	CASSIGQGAESDYGYTF
TRBV24-1	.	TRBJ2-3	TRBD2	19	TGTGCCACCAGTGATTCCGTTACCATGACTAGCGGGATCACAGATACGCAGTATTTT	CATSDSVTMTSGITDTQYF
TRBV19	.	TRBJ2-5	.	14	TGTGCCAGTAGTATAGGAGGGAACCAAGAGACCCAGTACTTC	CASSIGGNQETQYF
TRBV28	.	TRBJ2-1	TRBD1	14	TGTGCCAGCAGTCCCGACAGGGTCGAAAATGAGCAGTTCTTC	CASSPDRVENEQFF
TRBV11-2	.	TRBJ2-7	.	15	TGTGCCAGCAGCCTCGCCGCCCAGGTTAACTACGAGCAGTACTTC	CASSLAAQVNYEQYF
TRBV7-3	.	TRBJ2-5	.	13	TGTGCCAGCAGCTTTTCCGGGAAAGAGACCCAGTACTTC	CASSFSGKETQYF
TRBV6-5	.	TRBJ2-7	.	13	TGTGCCAGCAGAACTAGACAGGTTTTAGAGCAGTACTTC	CASRTRQVLEQYF
TRBV27	.	TRBJ1-2	TRBD1	16	TGTGCCAGCAGTTTCCTCGACAGGGGGCTCAGCTATGGCTACACCTTC	CASSFLDRGLSYGYTF
TRBV18	.	TRBJ2-3	.	16	TGTGCCAGCTCACAATACCTGGGGCTAGGAACAGATACGCAGTATTTT	CASSQYLGLGTDTQYF
TRBV7-2	.	TRBJ2-7	TRBD1	15	TGTGCCAGCAGCCGCCCGGACAGGGGGCGTCACGAGCAGTACTTC	CASSRPDRGRHEQYF
TRBV5-6	.	TRBJ1-6	TRBD1	15	TGTGCCAGCAGCCGTACCGGGACAGGGTATTCACCCCTCCACTTT	CASSRTGTGYSPLHF
TRBV5-1	.	TRBJ2-2	TRBD1	15	TGCGCCAGCAGCATACAGGGGGGGAACACCGGGGAGCTGTTTTTT	CASSIQGGNTGELFF
TRBV11-3	.	TRBJ1-1	.	15	TGTGCCAGCAGCTCGCAACGGCGGGGGTACACTGAAGCTTTCTTT	CASSSQRRGYTEAFF
TRBV28	.	TRBJ2-5	.	15	TGTGCCAGCACCCTCGGGGGTGGGGGTTTAGAGACCCAGTACTTC	CASTLGGGGLETQYF
TRBV6-2/TRBV6-3	once	TRBJ2-1	TRBD2	17	TGTGCCAGCAGCTCCCCAGGACTAGCGGGGAATGACAATGAGCAGTTCTTC	CASSSPGLAGNDNEQFF
TRBV11-3	once	TRBJ2-3	TRBD2	17	TGTGCCAGCAGCTTAGGGAGGACTAGCGGGTTCGGAGATACGCAGTATTTT	CASSLGRTSGFGDTQYF
TRBV12-3/TRBV12-4	.	TRBJ2-1	TRBD2	13	TGTGCCAGCGACAGCGGGGGAGACAATGAGCAGTTCTTC	CASDSGGDNEQFF
TRBV27	once	TRBJ2-2	TRBD2	16	TGTGCCAGCAGTTTAAGCGGGGGGGAGAACACCGGGGAGCTGTTTTTT	CASSLSGGENTGELFF
TRBV28	.	TRBJ2-3	.	13	TGTGCCAGCGGCCGGGTGGGGCAAGATACGCAGTATTTT	CASGRVGQDTQYF
TRBV30	.	TRBJ2-7	.	14	TGTGCCTGGAGTAGGGGAGGGGGAGGAGACGAGCAGTACTTC	CAWSRGGGGDEQYF
TRBV7-8	.	TRBJ2-3	.	16	TGTGCCAGCAGCCCCTATTCTGGGCAGGGGACAGATACGCAGTATTTT	CASSPYSGQGTDTQYF
TRBV9	.	TRBJ2-7	TRBD2	16	TGTGCCAGCAGCGGACCCAACAGCGGGGAGCCTTCCGAGCAGTACTTC	CASSGPNSGEPSEQYF